The 23 T cell receptor beta chains below all came from one sample that was sequenced in a study of Ad26.COV2.S vaccination and SARS-CoV-2 variants. Treatment here: over 15 received Ad26.COV2.S at low or high dose, single or two shots; several received placebo; per-sample allocation not given. Samples analyzed were those drawn on day 63 after the first vaccine or placebo injection. The data were produced by immunoSEQ multiplex PCR, yet TCRdb's version contains in-frame clones alone and is incomplete. Of about 400,000 clones in the sample, approximately 89% were seen once. The input for sequencing was peripheral blood, taken in a trial of Ad26.COV2.S vaccine versus placebo. These receptors all stem from a person aged 18 to 65 who received the Ad26.COV2.S COVID-19 vaccine or a placebo.

This clone was detected only a few times. The chain uses TRBV7-9 and TRBJ1-1, with TRBD1 matching 10 bases. The J segment lost 5 bases and the V segment lost 3 bases, leaving 0 bases of the junction unmatched. In germline, CDR1 is SEHNR, CDR2 FQNEAQ (reference sequence). The CDR3 is made up of 13 amino acids. CDR3 nucleotides: TGTGCCAGCAGCTTGGGACAGGGGACTGAAGCTTTCTTT. It specifies CASSLGQGTEAFF.

This chain connects TRBV4-1 to TRBJ2-1, with D possibly being TRBD1 or TRBD2 (7 bases each). The germline V gene has CDR1 MGHRA and CDR2 YSYEKL. The CDR3 runs 15 residues. The V gene lost 1 base and the J gene lost 8 bases, with 15 bases spanning the gap. The CDR3 bases are TGCGCCAGCAGCCAAGTAGCGGGCAGGGGGGATGAGCAGTTCTTC. It is translated as CASSQVAGRGDEQFF.

About this clone: Other DNA sequences in this sample translate to the same CDR3. The chain joins TRBV6-5 to TRBJ2-3; TRBD2 matches 7 bases. J lost 2 bases, V lost 3 bases, and 5 bases had no gene match. The germline V gene encodes CDR1 MNHEY and CDR2 SVGAGI. The CDR3 has 15 amino acids. This chain's CDR3 is CASSYGTSDTDTQYF. DNA of the CDR3: TGTGCCAGCAGTTATGGCACTAGCGACACAGATACGCAGTATTTT.

The chain joins TRBV3-1 (or the pseudogene TRBV3-2) to TRBJ2-7; D possibly matches TRBD1 or TRBD2 (7 bases each). The CDR3 is 15 residues long. The V end was cut by 1 base, the J end by 6 bases, with 16 bases between. Germline V lookup: CDR1 LGHDT, CDR2 YNNKEL (reference sequence). CDR3 loop: CASSQAGQGEGEQYF. The CDR3 DNA sequence: TGTGCCAGCAGCCAAGCAGGCCAGGGGGAGGGCGAGCAGTACTTC.

The J gene is TRBJ2-3, the V gene TRBV2; 10 bases agree with TRBD1. V shed 6 bases and J 2 bases; nucleotides not matched to a gene: 5. CDR3 length: 15 amino acids. From germline, CDR1 is SNHLY and CDR2 FYNNEI. The CDR3 coding sequence is TGTGCCAGCAGCCTGACAGGGGGCGTCACAGATACGCAGTATTTT. Residues: CASSLTGGVTDTQYF.

The chain employs TRBV4-2 and TRBJ2-1, with no clear D. The germline V and J ends were trimmed by 0 bases and 12 bases, with 9 bases remaining between them. CDR3 length equals 12 residues. Germline values: CDR1 LGHNA, CDR2 YNFKEQ. CDR3 sequence reads: CASSQERTGQFF. CDR3 sequence (DNA): TGTGCCAGCAGCCAAGAAAGGACCGGGCAGTTCTTC.

The rearrangement links TRBV5-1 to TRBJ1-2; 7 nucleotides agree with TRBD1. Per germline, CDR1 SGHRS and CDR2 YFSETQ. The CDR3 runs to 14 residues. J gave up 8 bases and V 4 bases, and 11 bases lay outside the gene matches. The CDR3 bases are TGCGCCAGCAGCGCGGACAGGCCGTCTGGCGGCTACACCTTC. Translating gives CASSADRPSGGYTF.

This clone came up once. This chain connects TRBV13 to TRBJ2-7; a weak D match, TRBD1 (5 bases). Germline values: CDR1 PRHDT, CDR2 FYEKMQ (reference sequence). V gave up 2 bases and J gave up 4 bases, with 6 bases separating them. CDR3 length equals 12 residues. CDR3 residues: CASSLKGYEQYF. The DNA of the CDR3 is TGTGCCAGCAGCTTAAAGGGGTACGAGCAGTACTTC.

The J gene is TRBJ2-1, the V gene TRBV6-6; TRBD1 is a possible D gene (6 bases). V gave up 2 bases and J gave up 7 bases, with 15 bases separating them. In germline, CDR1 is MNHNY, CDR2 SVGAGI (reference sequence). The CDR3 has 15 amino acids. The CDR3 protein is CASSYNPEGVNEQFF. DNA of the CDR3: TGTGCCAGCAGTTACAACCCCGAGGGGGTTAATGAGCAGTTCTTC.

The CDR3 bases are TGTGCCAGTAGCGGGACCCCATTTCAGGGGCAGTACTTC. It codes for CASSGTPFQGQYF. The chain has TRBV28 and TRBJ2-7; 8 positions agree with TRBD2. The CDR3 totals 13 residues. V gave up 9 bases and J gave up 9 bases; unmatched junction bases: 13. CDR1 is MDHEN and CDR2 is SYDVKM in the germline V gene.

This clone was observed a handful of times. The chain joins TRBV4-2 to TRBJ2-2; D assignment may be TRBD1 or TRBD2 (5 bases each). The CDR3 has 16 residues. V shed 2 bases and J shed 0 bases, with 10 bases lying between them. Germline V gene lookup returns CDR1 LGHNA and CDR2 YNFKEQ. Written as DNA, the CDR3 is TGTGCCAGCAGCCAACGGGGCGGGTCGAACACCGGGGAGCTGTTTTTT. This encodes CASSQRGGSNTGELFF.

The chain is built from TRBV7-2 and TRBJ1-1; D gene uncertain. This CDR3 contains 13 residues. CDR1 and CDR2 (germline): SGHTA, FQGNSA. V lost 5 bases and J lost 4, with 11 bases in between. In DNA form, the CDR3 reads TGTGCCAGCAGCGTAGGACGGGGCACTGAAGCTTTCTTT. Amino acid sequence: CASSVGRGTEAFF.

The gene calls are TRBV30 and TRBJ2-1; no definite D call. This CDR3 has 13 amino acids. V lost 3 bases and J 5 bases, leaving 11 bases between the germline ends. Looked up from germline, CDR1 is GTSNPN and CDR2 is SVGIG (reference sequence). CDR3 sequence: CAWRWAKDNEQFF. In DNA form, the CDR3 reads TGTGCCTGGAGGTGGGCCAAAGACAATGAGCAGTTCTTC.

The chain links TRBV19 to TRBJ1-2; the match to TRBD1 covers 8 bases. From germline, CDR1 is LNHDA and CDR2 SQIVND (reference sequence). J lost 4 bases, V lost 1 base, and 8 bases had no gene match. The CDR3 is 16 amino acids. The CDR3: CASSIVPGGPIYGYTF. CDR3 coding DNA: TGTGCCAGTAGTATAGTCCCAGGGGGCCCTATCTATGGCTACACCTTC.

The chain carries TRBV28 and TRBJ2-7; perhaps TRBD2 as D (5 bases). CDR3 length: 12 amino acids. The germline gives CDR1 MDHEN, CDR2 SYDVKM. With 5 bases removed from V and 3 bases from J, the gap between germline ends came to 8 bases. CDR3 sequence reads: CASSVEGYEQYF. The CDR3 coding sequence is TGTGCCAGCAGTGTCGAGGGCTACGAGCAGTACTTC.

The chain combines TRBV28 with TRBJ2-7; D gene ambiguous. Trimming shortened V by 3 bases and J by 2 bases, and 8 bases separated the two germline ends. This CDR3 spans 13 amino acids. Germline V CDR1 and CDR2: MDHEN, SYDVKM. In DNA, the CDR3 is TGTGCCAGCAGTTTTAACGGTCCCTACGAGCAGTACTTC. Translating gives CASSFNGPYEQYF.

V and J are TRBV28 and TRBJ2-1; TRBD2 matches at 7 bases. This CDR3 has 18 amino acids. With V trimmed by 2 bases and J by 5 bases, 15 bases remained unmatched. CDR1 is MDHEN, CDR2 SYDVKM, per germline. CDR3 loop: CASSLVKGLRSINNEQFF. The CDR3 DNA sequence: TGTGCCAGCAGTTTAGTAAAGGGACTAAGAAGTATAAACAATGAGCAGTTCTTC. The full variable domain, completed using reference TRBV28 and TRBJ2-1, is DVKVTQSSRYLVKRTGEKVFLECVQDMDHENMFWYRQDPGLGLRLIYFSYDVKMKEKGDIPEGYSVSREKKERFSLILESASTNQTSMYLCASSLVKGLRSINNEQFFGPGTRLTVL.

V usage is TRBV28 and J usage is TRBJ1-2; D remains ambiguous. Germline V gene data show CDR1 as MDHEN and CDR2 as SYDVKM. The CDR3 is made up of 12 amino acids. V shed 3 bases and J shed 4 bases, with 6 bases lying between them. CDR3 DNA: TGTGCCAGCAGTTTGGAGCTCTATGGCTACACCTTC. This gives the protein CASSLELYGYTF.

CDR3 sequence reads: CASCETGGPVTGELFF. The CDR3 nucleotides read TGTGCCAGCTGCGAAACGGGAGGGCCGGTAACCGGGGAGCTGTTTTTT. The rearrangement joins TRBV25-1 to TRBJ2-2, with 8 bases aligning to TRBD2. CDR1 and CDR2 (germline): MGHDK, SYGVNS. CDR3 length: 16 amino acids. Unmatched junction bases numbered 13, after V lost 8 bases and J lost 5 bases.

The chain couples TRBV2 to TRBJ2-7; D unclear. This CDR3 is 14 amino acids long. CDR1 and CDR2 (germline): SNHLY, FYNNEI. V gave up 3 bases and J gave up 2 bases, with 11 bases separating them. The CDR3 DNA follows: TGTGCCAGCAGTGACTCCGTGAGAGCCTACGAGCAGTACTTC. Its protein is CASSDSVRAYEQYF.

V is TRBV30 and J is TRBJ2-7; perhaps D is TRBD1 or TRBD2 (5 bases each). Germline V lookup: CDR1 GTSNPN, CDR2 SVGIG (reference sequence). The CDR3 runs to 14 residues. Deletions cut 0 bases from V and 3 bases from J, with 12 bases between. Here the CDR3 reads CAWSVGGGDYEQYF. In nucleotides, the CDR3 is TGTGCCTGGAGTGTAGGTGGGGGAGACTACGAGCAGTACTTC.

V usage is TRBV10-3 and J usage is TRBJ1-2; weak D call: TRBD1 (5 bases). The germline V gene has CDR1 ENHRY and CDR2 SYGVKD. V was trimmed by 3 bases and J by 4 bases, leaving 15 bases between them. The CDR3 extends over 15 amino acids. This CDR3 is CAISDQVQGGYGYTF. As DNA, the CDR3 is TGTGCCATCAGTGATCAAGTCCAGGGAGGCTATGGCTACACCTTC.

In its sample, this clone was seen a few times. This rearrangement joins TRBV7-2 to TRBJ2-2, with a weak D call TRBD2 (6 bases). The germline CDR1 and CDR2 sequences are SGHTA and FQGNSA. With 5 bases removed from V and 2 bases from J, the gap between germline ends came to 15 bases. The CDR3 is 16 residues long. The CDR3 DNA reads TGTGCCAGCAGCCCACCGGGACTCCTAAACACCGGGGAGCTGTTTTTT. Encoded protein: CASSPPGLLNTGELFF.